Listed below are T cell receptor beta chains from one sample, sequenced in a study of long-term antiretroviral therapy in people with HIV. Produced via immunoSEQ multiplex PCR; TCRdb's table is partial and in-frame only. The table shows about 30,000 clones, with 90% to 95% occurring only once. The source material was unsorted PBMCs, sampled approximately 7.1 years after starting antiretroviral therapy. These receptors all stem from a man between 45 and 60 years old with HIV. The CDR3 runs from the conserved cysteine through the conserved F or W. A D gene is named only where the DNA matches it firmly. Clone size, where shown, is once, few, many, or a class for clones that have expanded.

j_call: TRBJ1-2
cdr3_length: 12
v_call: TRBV28
d_call: NA
clone_size: NA
cdr3_nt: TGTGCCAGCAGTTCGGGGATTGTAGGCAACACCTTC
cdr3_aa: CASSSGIVGNTF

j_call: TRBJ2-3
cdr3_length: 15
v_call: TRBV7-3
d_call: TRBD2
clone_size: NA
cdr3_nt: TGTGCCAGCAGCCTCGGCGGGGGGGCCTCAGATACGCAGTATTTT
cdr3_aa: CASSLGGGASDTQYF

j_call: TRBJ1-1
cdr3_length: 14
v_call: TRBV18
d_call: TRBD1
clone_size: NA
cdr3_nt: TGTGCCAGCTCGCCTGGGACAGCGAACACTGAAGCTTTCTTT
cdr3_aa: CASSPGTANTEAFF

j_call: TRBJ2-3
cdr3_length: 14
v_call: TRBV25-1
d_call: NA
clone_size: NA
cdr3_nt: TGTGCCAGCAGTGAGGGGCAGGACACAGATACGCAGTATTTT
cdr3_aa: CASSEGQDTDTQYF

j_call: TRBJ2-7
cdr3_length: 13
v_call: TRBV7-2
d_call: NA
clone_size: NA
cdr3_nt: TGTGCCAGCAGCTTAGGCTCCGGATCACTGCAGTACTTC
cdr3_aa: CASSLGSGSLQYF

j_call: TRBJ1-4
cdr3_length: 14
v_call: TRBV21-1
d_call: NA
clone_size: NA
cdr3_nt: TGTGCCAGCTGCGCGACAGCAACTAATGAAAAACTGTTTTTT
cdr3_aa: CASCATATNEKLFF

j_call: TRBJ2-2
cdr3_length: 12
v_call: TRBV7-3
d_call: NA
clone_size: NA
cdr3_nt: TGCGCCAGCAGCCCCCTTACCGGGGAGCTGTTTTTT
cdr3_aa: CASSPLTGELFF

j_call: TRBJ2-7
cdr3_length: 13
v_call: TRBV6-6
d_call: NA
clone_size: NA
cdr3_nt: TGTGCCAGCAGTCCAACAGGATTCTACGAGCAGTACTTC
cdr3_aa: CASSPTGFYEQYF

j_call: TRBJ2-3
cdr3_length: 15
v_call: TRBV4-1
d_call: TRBD1
clone_size: NA
cdr3_nt: TGCGCCAGCAGCCACGGACAGGGGGCTACAGATACGCAGTATTTT
cdr3_aa: CASSHGQGATDTQYF

j_call: TRBJ2-7
cdr3_length: 14
v_call: TRBV5-1
d_call: TRBD2
clone_size: NA
cdr3_nt: TGCGCCAGCAGCAAGGGACTAGCGGGGTACGAGCAGTACTTC
cdr3_aa: CASSKGLAGYEQYF

j_call: TRBJ2-1
cdr3_length: 15
v_call: TRBV7-2
d_call: TRBD1
clone_size: NA
cdr3_nt: TGTGCCAGCAGCTTGGGACAGGGGGGGAGCGGTGAGCAGTTCTTC
cdr3_aa: CASSLGQGGSGEQFF

j_call: TRBJ2-7
cdr3_length: 14
v_call: TRBV7-3
d_call: TRBD1
clone_size: NA
cdr3_nt: TGTGCCAGCAGCTCCTGGGACAGGGTCCACGAGCAGTACTTC
cdr3_aa: CASSSWDRVHEQYF

j_call: TRBJ2-3
cdr3_length: 16
v_call: TRBV7-2
d_call: TRBD2
clone_size: NA
cdr3_nt: TGTGCCAGCAGCGTACTAGCGGGGTACCCCACAGATACGCAGTATTTT
cdr3_aa: CASSVLAGYPTDTQYF

j_call: TRBJ1-5
cdr3_length: 11
v_call: TRBV6-5
d_call: NA
clone_size: once
cdr3_nt: TGTGCCAGCAGCGAGGTGGGGCCCCAGCATTTT
cdr3_aa: CASSEVGPQHF

j_call: TRBJ1-3
cdr3_length: 15
v_call: TRBV6-1
d_call: NA
clone_size: once
cdr3_nt: TGTGCCAGCAGAGAGCGGGGGGATAGCGGAAACACCATATATTTT
cdr3_aa: CASRERGDSGNTIYF

j_call: TRBJ1-2
cdr3_length: 13
v_call: TRBV7-7
d_call: TRBD1
clone_size: NA
cdr3_nt: TGTGCCAGCAGCTCGGGACAGAACTATGGCTACACCTTC
cdr3_aa: CASSSGQNYGYTF

j_call: TRBJ2-1
cdr3_length: 15
v_call: TRBV10-2
d_call: NA
clone_size: NA
cdr3_nt: TGCGCCAGCAAGTGGACTTTGAGCTCCTACAATGAGCAGTTCTTC
cdr3_aa: CASKWTLSSYNEQFF

j_call: TRBJ1-5
cdr3_length: 13
v_call: TRBV19
d_call: NA
clone_size: NA
cdr3_nt: TGTGCCAGTAGTATAGGTTGGGGGCAGCCCCAGCATTTT
cdr3_aa: CASSIGWGQPQHF

j_call: TRBJ2-5
cdr3_length: 13
v_call: TRBV18
d_call: TRBD2
clone_size: NA
cdr3_nt: TGTGCCAGCTCACCAGGACTAGGAGAGACCCAGTACTTC
cdr3_aa: CASSPGLGETQYF

j_call: TRBJ2-5
cdr3_length: 13
v_call: TRBV18
d_call: NA
clone_size: NA
cdr3_nt: TGTGCCAGCTCACTGAAAGCCCAAGAGACCCAGTACTTC
cdr3_aa: CASSLKAQETQYF

j_call: TRBJ1-3
cdr3_length: 17
v_call: TRBV9
d_call: NA
clone_size: NA
cdr3_nt: TGTGCCAGCAGCCCTCCCGGGGGGGGGCTCTCTGGAAACACCATATATTTT
cdr3_aa: CASSPPGGGLSGNTIYF

j_call: TRBJ2-1
cdr3_length: 14
v_call: TRBV6-1
d_call: NA
clone_size: NA
cdr3_nt: TGTGCCAGCAGCCCCAGGGAACTAGGCAATGAGCAGTTCTTC
cdr3_aa: CASSPRELGNEQFF

j_call: TRBJ2-7
cdr3_length: 15
v_call: TRBV6-6
d_call: NA
clone_size: NA
cdr3_nt: TGTGCCAGCAGACCTCCGGGACTGCGGGCCTACGAGCAGTACTTC
cdr3_aa: CASRPPGLRAYEQYF

j_call: TRBJ1-6
cdr3_length: 17
v_call: TRBV4-3
d_call: NA
clone_size: NA
cdr3_nt: TGCGCCAGCAGCCAAGGACTTCCGAGCTCCTATAATTCACCCCTCCACTTT
cdr3_aa: CASSQGLPSSYNSPLHF

j_call: TRBJ2-5
cdr3_length: 15
v_call: TRBV5-1
d_call: TRBD2
clone_size: NA
cdr3_nt: TGCGCCAGCAGCATAGCGGGGGGGGACCAAGAGACCCAGTACTTC
cdr3_aa: CASSIAGGDQETQYF

j_call: TRBJ1-2
cdr3_length: 14
v_call: TRBV7-2
d_call: NA
clone_size: NA
cdr3_nt: TGTGCCAGCAGCTCGGGTCTAAAGGACTATGGCTACACCTTC
cdr3_aa: CASSSGLKDYGYTF

j_call: TRBJ2-7
cdr3_length: 14
v_call: TRBV28
d_call: NA
clone_size: once
cdr3_nt: TGTGCCAGCAGTGACCGGGGGGCCGTTTACGAGCAGTACTTC
cdr3_aa: CASSDRGAVYEQYF

j_call: TRBJ2-2
cdr3_length: 16
v_call: TRBV7-2
d_call: TRBD1
clone_size: NA
cdr3_nt: TGTGCCAGCATAATAGGGGACAGGTCGAACACCGGGGAGCTGTTTTTT
cdr3_aa: CASIIGDRSNTGELFF

j_call: TRBJ1-4
cdr3_length: 15
v_call: TRBV19
d_call: NA
clone_size: NA
cdr3_nt: TGTGCCAGTAGTATCCAGGGTGCAACTAATGAAAAACTGTTTTTT
cdr3_aa: CASSIQGATNEKLFF

j_call: TRBJ2-1
cdr3_length: 14
v_call: TRBV28
d_call: NA
clone_size: NA
cdr3_nt: TGTGCCAGCGGGTTGACAGGTTCCTACAATGAGCAGTTCTTC
cdr3_aa: CASGLTGSYNEQFF

j_call: TRBJ2-2
cdr3_length: 17
v_call: TRBV5-4
d_call: TRBD2
clone_size: NA
cdr3_nt: TGTGCCAGCAGCTTCCCTAGCGGGGGGACGAACACCGGGGAGCTGTTTTTT
cdr3_aa: CASSFPSGGTNTGELFF

j_call: TRBJ1-4
cdr3_length: 15
v_call: TRBV7-9
d_call: TRBD1
clone_size: NA
cdr3_nt: TGTGCCAGCAGCGTCGACAGGGGCTTTAATGAAAAACTGTTTTTT
cdr3_aa: CASSVDRGFNEKLFF

j_call: TRBJ1-6
cdr3_length: 15
v_call: TRBV9
d_call: NA
clone_size: once
cdr3_nt: TGTGCCAGCAGCGTAGAGGGGGTTTATAATTCACCCCTCCACTTT
cdr3_aa: CASSVEGVYNSPLHF

j_call: TRBJ1-1
cdr3_length: 12
v_call: TRBV12-5
d_call: NA
clone_size: NA
cdr3_nt: TGTGCTAGTGGCCCGGGGTACACTGAAGCTTTCTTT
cdr3_aa: CASGPGYTEAFF

j_call: TRBJ2-2
cdr3_length: 16
v_call: TRBV19
d_call: TRBD1
clone_size: once
cdr3_nt: TGTGCCAGTAGTATCCCGGGACAGGGGAACACCGGGGAGCTGTTTTTT
cdr3_aa: CASSIPGQGNTGELFF

j_call: TRBJ2-2
cdr3_length: 17
v_call: TRBV5-6
d_call: TRBD1
clone_size: NA
cdr3_nt: TGTGCCAGCAGCTTATCACAGGGGCTGAAACGCACCGGGGAGCTGTTTTTT
cdr3_aa: CASSLSQGLKRTGELFF

j_call: TRBJ2-2
cdr3_length: 16
v_call: TRBV10-2
d_call: NA
clone_size: NA
cdr3_nt: TGCGCCACTGGCACCTACCGGGACGCCAACACCGGGGAGCTGTTTTTT
cdr3_aa: CATGTYRDANTGELFF

j_call: TRBJ2-7
cdr3_length: 15
v_call: TRBV27
d_call: TRBD1
clone_size: few
cdr3_nt: TGTGCCAGCAGTTCTCAGGGACAGGGACAGTGGGAGCAGTACTTC
cdr3_aa: CASSSQGQGQWEQYF

j_call: TRBJ1-2
cdr3_length: 14
v_call: TRBV5-1
d_call: NA
clone_size: NA
cdr3_nt: TGCGCCAGCAGCTCACCGGGCATTAACTATGGCTACACCTTC
cdr3_aa: CASSSPGINYGYTF

j_call: TRBJ2-7
cdr3_length: 11
v_call: TRBV7-6
d_call: NA
clone_size: once
cdr3_nt: TGTGCCAGCAGCTTAGGGGCCGAGCAGTACTTC
cdr3_aa: CASSLGAEQYF

j_call: TRBJ2-3
cdr3_length: 16
v_call: TRBV6-6
d_call: TRBD2
clone_size: NA
cdr3_nt: TGTGCCAGCAGCTACTTGCTAGCGGGGGACACAGATACGCAGTATTTT
cdr3_aa: CASSYLLAGDTDTQYF

j_call: TRBJ2-7
cdr3_length: 12
v_call: TRBV7-6
d_call: NA
clone_size: NA
cdr3_nt: TGTGCCAGTTCAAAGGGGGGAAACGAGCAGTACTTC
cdr3_aa: CASSKGGNEQYF

j_call: TRBJ2-3
cdr3_length: 18
v_call: TRBV5-6
d_call: TRBD2
clone_size: NA
cdr3_nt: TGTGCCAGCAGCTTGTCCGCGGGGGGGGAGTTTATTGCGGATACGCAGTATTTT
cdr3_aa: CASSLSAGGEFIADTQYF

j_call: TRBJ1-2
cdr3_length: 15
v_call: TRBV19
d_call: NA
clone_size: NA
cdr3_nt: TGTGCCAGTAGTATTTGGGCAGACCCTCCGGATGGCTACACCTTC
cdr3_aa: CASSIWADPPDGYTF

j_call: TRBJ2-2
cdr3_length: 16
v_call: TRBV4-3
d_call: TRBD2
clone_size: NA
cdr3_nt: TGCGCCAGCAGCCTACTAGCGGGGGGCGCCACCGGGGAGCTGTTTTTT
cdr3_aa: CASSLLAGGATGELFF

j_call: TRBJ2-6
cdr3_length: 15
v_call: TRBV6-1
d_call: NA
clone_size: once
cdr3_nt: TGTGCCAGCACCGACGGGAGTTCTGGGGCCAACGTCCTGACTTTC
cdr3_aa: CASTDGSSGANVLTF

j_call: TRBJ2-7
cdr3_length: 13
v_call: TRBV19
d_call: NA
clone_size: NA
cdr3_nt: TGTGCCAGTAGTCCAGTTGGTCTGGACGAGCAGTACTTC
cdr3_aa: CASSPVGLDEQYF

j_call: TRBJ1-2
cdr3_length: 13
v_call: TRBV7-2
d_call: NA
clone_size: NA
cdr3_nt: TGTGCCAGCAGCTTGAATGGTAACTATGGCTACACCTTC
cdr3_aa: CASSLNGNYGYTF

j_call: TRBJ2-5
cdr3_length: 15
v_call: TRBV30
d_call: NA
clone_size: NA
cdr3_nt: TGTGCCTGGAGTGTATTGGCAGGCGAACAAGAGACCCAGTACTTC
cdr3_aa: CAWSVLAGEQETQYF

j_call: TRBJ2-3
cdr3_length: 18
v_call: TRBV5-1
d_call: TRBD2
clone_size: NA
cdr3_nt: TGCGCCAGCAGCACTACACCGATAGCGGGAGGGGACAGAGATACGCAGTATTTT
cdr3_aa: CASSTTPIAGGDRDTQYF